This T cell receptor (beta chain) was identified in a study of blood T cell repertoires in COVID-19. Germline CDR1 is SGHTA and CDR2 is FQGNSA. The V and J ends lost 4 bases and 4 bases respectively, with 11 bases between them. The CDR3 is 13 residues long. TCRdb keeps only in-frame clones here, not all; method: immunoSEQ multiplex PCR. The data hold fewer than 100,000 clones, with over 70% observed a single time. The chain carries TRBV7-2 and TRBJ2-7; D is undetermined. This receptor was obtained from a man in his 70s with acute or convalescent COVID-19. Input material: peripheral blood. The CDR3 DNA is TGTGCCAGCAGCTCATTGACACTTTACGAGCAGTACTTC. It yields the protein CASSSLTLYEQYF.